A single sample gave rise to the 21 T cell receptor beta chains below, sequenced in a study of control samples from healthy donors and cancer patients. Sequencing was performed with immunoSEQ multiplex PCR; in TCRdb, only in-frame clones are kept and a portion is missing. The sample carries approximately 230,000 clones, about 80% recorded once. Source material: PBMCs. These receptors were collected from a woman aged 60-75 years with lung cancer.

The chain recombines TRBV12-3 or TRBV12-4 with TRBJ1-1; D gene ambiguous. CDR3 length: 13 amino acids. Trimming shortened V by 3 bases and J by 0 bases, and 5 bases separated the two germline ends. CDR3 amino acids: CASSFWMNTEAFF. The CDR3 DNA is TGTGCCAGCAGTTTTTGGATGAACACTGAAGCTTTCTTT.

The chain combines TRBV24-1 with TRBJ2-1; D ambiguous. The CDR3 contains 11 residues. Trimming pared 12 bases from V and 5 bases from J, leaving 10 bases between. Germline values: CDR1 KGHDR, CDR2 SFDVKD. CDR3 sequence (DNA): TGTGCCTCCGGCCAGGACAATGAGCAGTTCTTC. As protein: CASGQDNEQFF.

This clone was detected once. The rearrangement links TRBV2 to TRBJ2-3, with D possibly matching TRBD1 (5 bases). V shed 4 bases and J shed 2 bases, with 16 bases lying between them. Germline CDR1 and CDR2: SNHLY and FYNNEI. The CDR3 totals 16 residues. CDR3 DNA sequence: TGTGCCAGCAGTGGGGGTAGTGCAGGGTACACAGATACGCAGTATTTT. It encodes CASSGGSAGYTDTQYF.

This clone is medium-sized in the sample. The chain is built from TRBV14 and TRBJ2-4, with TRBD2 identical over 7 bases. The V and J ends lost 6 bases and 9 bases, in that order; junction bases with no gene match: 8. Germline CDR1 reads SGHDN; CDR2 reads FVKESK. This CDR3 has 13 residues. The CDR3 spells CASSAGVNGIQYF. The CDR3 bases are TGTGCCAGCAGTGCGGGAGTGAATGGCATTCAGTACTTC.

This rearrangement joins TRBV18 to TRBJ1-1; TRBD1 matches 7 bases. This CDR3 comprises 16 residues. Germline V gene data show CDR1 as KGHSH and CDR2 as LQKENI. The trim removed 9 bases at V and 3 bases at J, leaving 16 bases unmatched. This CDR3 reads CASSRQGYRVYTEAFF. The CDR3 coding sequence is TGTGCCAGTTCTAGACAGGGCTACCGCGTTTACACTGAAGCTTTCTTT.

The chain combines TRBV18 with TRBJ2-3; TRBD1 matches 9 bases. V shed 5 bases, J shed 2 bases, and the junction held 2 bases outside the gene matches. The CDR3 is 14 amino acids. Per germline, CDR1 KGHSH and CDR2 LQKENI. CDR3 in amino acids: CASSGTGITDTQYF. CDR3 nucleotides: TGTGCCAGCTCAGGGACAGGGATCACAGATACGCAGTATTTT. The full variable domain, its missing parts supplied by reference TRBV18 and TRBJ2-3, is NAGVMQNPRHLVRRRGQEARLRCSPMKGHSHVYWYRQLPEEGLKFMVYLQKENIIDESGMPKERFSAEFPKEGPSILRIQQVVRGDSAAYFCASSGTGITDTQYFGPGTRLTVL.

This rearrangement joins TRBV28 to TRBJ1-1; D remains ambiguous. Germline CDR1 is MDHEN and CDR2 is SYDVKM. The V gene lost 3 bases and the J gene lost 6 bases, with 17 bases spanning the gap. The CDR3 consists of 15 residues. The CDR3 DNA is TGTGCCAGCAGTTTGCCTCGGGTCGGGAGGGCTGAAGCTTTCTTT. This gives the protein CASSLPRVGRAEAFF.

As regards this clone: This sample also contains other DNA sequences that code for the same CDR3. This chain uses TRBV24-1 with TRBJ1-5; TRBD1 is a possible D gene (6 bases). Trimming pared 3 bases from V and 6 bases from J, leaving 11 bases between. Germline CDR1 and CDR2: KGHDR and SFDVKD. This CDR3 is built from 14 residues. The DNA of the CDR3 is TGTGCCACCAGTGATAGGGGGGGCAGTCAGCCCCAGCATTTT. The encoded protein is CATSDRGGSQPQHF.

The chain links TRBV18 to TRBJ2-7; the D call may be TRBD1 or TRBD2 (5 bases each). The CDR3 totals 14 residues. CDR1 is KGHSH and CDR2 is LQKENI in the germline V gene. Trimming left V 3 bases short and J 6 bases short, with 15 bases between. The CDR3 protein is CASSPLAGRGEQYF. The CDR3 coding sequence is TGTGCCAGCTCACCTCTAGCTGGAAGGGGCGAGCAGTACTTC.

The V and J genes are TRBV24-1 and TRBJ1-5; possibly TRBD1 for D (5 bases). Germline V gives CDR1 KGHDR, CDR2 SFDVKD. The CDR3 loop spans 12 amino acids. V lost 10 bases and J 3 bases, leaving 9 bases between the germline ends. CDR3 bases: TGTGCCACGGGGCAGGACAATCAGCCCCAGCATTTT. This encodes CATGQDNQPQHF.

The rearrangement links TRBV10-3 to TRBJ2-7; possible D gene TRBD2, 5 bases. This CDR3 is 10 amino acids long. Germline CDR1 and CDR2: ENHRY and SYGVKD. Trimming cost V 8 bases and J 5 bases, with 7 bases left between them. The CDR3 nucleotides are TGTGCCATCGGAGGAGACGAGCAGTACTTC. It translates to CAIGGDEQYF.

As concerns this clone: Compared with germline, one end of the junction differs, possibly owing to a read error. The CDR3 here is CASSGSDF. CDR3 nucleotides: TGTGCCAGCAGTGGGAGCGATTTT. The chain is built from TRBV25-1 and TRBJ2-3; D call uncertain. CDR1 is MGHDK, CDR2 SYGVNS, per germline. The CDR3 totals 8 residues.

The CDR3 loop is CASSLPGQESQRLREDTQYF. The CDR3 DNA reads TGTGCCAGCAGTTTACCGGGACAGGAGTCCCAACGGCTAAGGGAAGATACGCAGTATTTT. This chain joins TRBV28 and TRBJ2-3; 8 bases agree with TRBD1. This CDR3 is built from 20 residues. CDR1 is MDHEN and CDR2 is SYDVKM in the germline V gene. Losses at the gene ends were 2 bases for V and 5 bases for J; bases not matched to a gene: 21.

The V and J genes are TRBV19 and TRBJ1-4; 7 bases align to TRBD1. J gave up 8 bases and V 6 bases, and 9 bases lay outside the gene matches. Germline loops: CDR1 LNHDA, CDR2 SQIVND (reference sequence). This CDR3 has 14 residues. Here the CDR3 DNA reads TGTGCCAGTAGCTTGACAGGGTCGAGGGAAAAACTGTTTTTT. This encodes CASSLTGSREKLFF.

The chain links TRBV5-1 to TRBJ1-1; D remains unclear. The CDR3 covers 14 residues. V was cut by 0 bases and J by 6 bases, with 12 bases left in between. Germline V gene sequence: CDR1 SGHRS, CDR2 YFSETQ. As DNA, the CDR3 is TGCGCCAGCAGCTTGGGAGCCCCACCCGCTGAAGCTTTCTTT. Translated, it gives CASSLGAPPAEAFF.

The genes are TRBV19 and TRBJ1-5, with TRBD1 matching 10 bases. The ends lost 5 bases at V and 3 bases at J; junction bases unmatched: 4. The V gene's germline CDR1 is LNHDA and CDR2 SQIVND (reference sequence). The length of the CDR3 is 15 residues. CDR3 bases: TGTGCCAGTAGTTTCGGGACAGGGGACAATCAGCCCCAGCATTTT. Translated, it gives CASSFGTGDNQPQHF.

The genes are TRBV29-1 and TRBJ1-1; weak D call: TRBD1 (6 bases). The CDR3 is 13 amino acids. Per germline, CDR1 SQVTM and CDR2 ANQGSEA. Between the trimmed V and J ends, which lost 4 bases and 6 bases, there was a span of 15 bases. The CDR3 DNA is TGCAGCGTTGTAGGGGGACAAACCGCTGAAGCTTTCTTT. Protein: CSVVGGQTAEAFF.

This clone was seen a handful of times. The rearrangement uses TRBV6-4 and TRBJ1-5; D is unclear. Germline CDR1 and CDR2: MRHNA and SNTAGT. The germline V and J ends were trimmed by 2 bases and 9 bases, with 5 bases remaining between them. The CDR3 has 11 residues. The CDR3 loop reads CASSDQTPQHF. Written as DNA, the CDR3 is TGTGCCAGCAGTGACCAAACGCCCCAGCATTTT.

The V gene is TRBV24-1, the J gene TRBJ2-5; weak D call: TRBD1 (6 bases). There are 15 residues in the CDR3. Trimming shortened V by 3 bases and J by 5 bases, and 15 bases separated the two germline ends. Germline V gene data show CDR1 as KGHDR and CDR2 as SFDVKD. The CDR3 nucleotides read TGTGCCACCAGTGATCCCCGCAGGGGTGGGGAGACCCAGTACTTC. Its protein product is CATSDPRRGGETQYF.

V is TRBV28 and J is TRBJ2-7; the D gene is possibly TRBD1 (6 bases). Germline V gene data show CDR1 as MDHEN and CDR2 as SYDVKM. With 4 bases removed from V and 1 base from J, the gap between germline ends came to 11 bases. The CDR3 contains 14 residues. Written as DNA, the CDR3 is TGTGCCAGCAGTTCTGGGGGCGCGTCCTACGAGCAGTACTTC. This translates into CASSSGGASYEQYF.

The J gene is TRBJ1-1, the V gene TRBV5-1; D is undetermined. The germline CDR1 and CDR2 sequences are SGHRS and YFSETQ. The CDR3 spans 13 residues. V lost 4 bases and J 5 bases, leaving 12 bases between the germline ends. The CDR3 region has the DNA TGCGCCAGCAGCGGTGATAGAGGGACTGAAGCTTTCTTT. Its protein is CASSGDRGTEAFF.